This passage covers 25 T cell receptor beta chains from one sample sequenced in a study of shared clonotypes between healthy human individuals. TCRdb's table, derived via immunoSEQ multiplex PCR, lists solely in-frame clones and lacks some. The data contain about 800,000 clones, about 96% of them singletons. CD45RO-negative, CCR7-selected cells formed the naive CD8 fraction, which excluded terminally differentiated effector memory CD45RA+ cells. Specimen: naive CD8+ T cells sorted from blood. These receptors were collected from a man aged 30 to 39 in good health.

This clone was observed once. The chain has TRBV2 and TRBJ2-1; TRBD2 matches at 9 bases. V shed 2 bases and J 2 bases; nucleotides not matched to a gene: 4. CDR1 is SNHLY, CDR2 FYNNEI, per germline. CDR3 length: 16 residues. The CDR3 loop reads CASSELAGEAYNEQFF. In nucleotides, the CDR3 is TGTGCCAGCAGTGAATTAGCGGGAGAGGCCTACAATGAGCAGTTCTTC.

The chain has TRBV4-1 and TRBJ1-2; D possibly corresponds to TRBD1 (6 bases). Germline lookup yields CDR1 MGHRA and CDR2 YSYEKL. Trimming left V 2 bases short and J 1 base short, with 17 bases between. This CDR3 has 17 residues. The CDR3 is CASSQLTGLSSNYGYTF. CDR3 bases: TGCGCCAGCAGCCAACTTACAGGGCTCTCGAGTAACTATGGCTACACCTTC.

The chain has TRBV14 and TRBJ1-1, with D possibly being TRBD1 (5 bases). Germline CDR1 SGHDN, CDR2 FVKESK. This CDR3 contains 16 residues. The V end lost 4 bases, the J end lost 6 bases, and 21 bases lay between the germline ends. The CDR3 region has the DNA TGTGCCAGCAGCCCTATAACCTCTGACAGCCCCCCTGAAGCTTTCTTT. Protein product: CASSPITSDSPPEAFF.

The chain is built from TRBV27 and TRBJ1-5; 8 bases are a match to TRBD1. The CDR3 sequence is 13 residues long. V lost 10 bases to trimming and J lost 3 bases; unmatched junction nucleotides: 5. Germline V gives CDR1 MNHEY, CDR2 SMNVEV (reference sequence). CDR3 sequence reads: CATGQGPNQPQHF. As DNA, the CDR3 is TGTGCCACCGGACAGGGCCCCAATCAGCCCCAGCATTTT.

The chain carries TRBV9 and TRBJ2-7, with D maybe TRBD1 (5 bases). CDR1 is SGDLS and CDR2 is YYNGEE in the germline V gene. CDR3 length: 15 amino acids. Trimming left V 0 bases short and J 1 base short, with 11 bases between. The CDR3 nucleotides read TGTGCCAGCAGCGTAGGTTCAGGGCAATCCTACGAGCAGTACTTC. Translated, it gives CASSVGSGQSYEQYF.

The chain combines TRBV2 with TRBJ2-1; TRBD2 might be the D (7 bases). The V and J ends lost 4 bases and 7 bases respectively, with 14 bases between them. The CDR3 has 14 residues. CDR1 and CDR2 from the germline V gene are SNHLY and FYNNEI. Written as DNA, the CDR3 is TGTGCCAGCAGTGCGGCGGGGGCGCGAAATGAGCAGTTCTTC. Translation: CASSAAGARNEQFF.

The CDR3 bases are TGTGCCAGCAGTTTATATCCCAGCGGGTTATGGGAGACCCAGTACTTC. Translated, it gives CASSLYPSGLWETQYF. J is TRBJ2-5 and V is TRBV27, with D perhaps TRBD2 (6 bases). Between the trimmed V and J ends, which lost 1 base and 5 bases, there was a span of 17 bases. This CDR3 spans 16 amino acids. Per the germline V gene, CDR1 is MNHEY and CDR2 is SMNVEV (reference sequence).

This rearrangement joins TRBV5-1 to TRBJ2-7; D is unclear. This CDR3 contains 16 residues. CDR1 and CDR2 from the germline V gene are SGHRS and YFSETQ. The V end was cut by 2 bases, the J end by 2 bases, with 17 bases between. The CDR3 protein is CASSLSGRSSTYEQYF. CDR3 coding DNA: TGCGCCAGCAGCTTATCTGGCAGGTCGTCGACCTACGAGCAGTACTTC.

This chain uses TRBV27 with TRBJ2-5, with TRBD1 matching 8 bases. Looked up from germline, CDR1 is MNHEY and CDR2 is SMNVEV (reference sequence). With V trimmed by 2 bases and J by 7 bases, 3 bases remained unmatched. This CDR3 contains 13 residues. CDR3 nucleotides: TGTGCCAGCAGTTTAGGGACAGGTGGGACCCAGTACTTC. Translation: CASSLGTGGTQYF.

V gene TRBV30 combines with J gene TRBJ1-1, with D possibly matching TRBD1 (6 bases). V was cut by 5 bases and J by 6 bases, with 13 bases left in between. The CDR3 contains 12 residues. From germline, CDR1 is GTSNPN and CDR2 SVGIG (reference sequence). As DNA, the CDR3 is TGTGCCTGGGGGGGCGCCGGCTCTGAAGCTTTCTTT. It encodes CAWGGAGSEAFF. The variable domain in full, completed from reference TRBV30 and TRBJ1-1, reads SQTIHQWPATLVQPVGSPLSLECTVEGTSNPNLYWYRQAAGRGLQLLFYSVGIGQISSEVPQNLSASRPQDRQFILSSKKLLLSDSGFYLCAWGGAGSEAFFGQGTRLTVV.

V usage is TRBV9 and J usage is TRBJ1-4; the D is unclear. Germline V gene data show CDR1 as SGDLS and CDR2 as YYNGEE. The ends were cut back, 3 bases at V and 3 bases at J, with 9 bases in the middle. The CDR3 is 14 residues long. CDR3 in DNA: TGTGCCAGCAGCGGCCGGGTCGCTAATGAAAAACTGTTTTTT. Protein sequence: CASSGRVANEKLFF.

The chain uses TRBV13 and TRBJ2-1, with TRBD2 matching 13 bases. This CDR3 spans 20 amino acids. The V gene's germline CDR1 is PRHDT and CDR2 FYEKMQ (reference sequence). J was trimmed by 1 base and V by 5 bases; bases with no gene match: 14. As DNA, the CDR3 is TGTGCCAGCAGCCTCACCTCCGGACTAGCGGGAGCCTATTCCTACAATGAGCAGTTCTTC. Translated, it gives CASSLTSGLAGAYSYNEQFF.

The V gene is TRBV29-1, the J gene TRBJ1-3, with 8 bases lining up with TRBD1. Germline V gene data show CDR1 as SQVTM and CDR2 as ANQGSEA. This CDR3 region has 14 residues. V was clipped by 3 bases and J by 8 bases; unmatched bases: 9. The CDR3 DNA follows: TGCAGCGTTGATCTGGCAGGGGGCTCGGACACCATATATTTT. Its protein product is CSVDLAGGSDTIYF.

The chain is built from TRBV27 and TRBJ2-1, with D perhaps being TRBD1 or TRBD2 (5 bases each). This CDR3 comprises 15 residues. Per the germline V gene, CDR1 is MNHEY and CDR2 is SMNVEV (reference sequence). V was shortened by 9 bases and J by 4 bases, with 19 bases between the two germline ends. Here the CDR3 reads CASSSTGTPYNEQFF. In DNA, the CDR3 is TGTGCCAGTTCTTCTACGGGGACGCCATACAATGAGCAGTTCTTC.

This clone was recorded only once. The chain uses TRBV27 and TRBJ1-5; 10 bases align to TRBD1. CDR3 length equals 13 residues. After removal of 10 bases from V and 5 bases from J, the junction contained 5 bases not matched to a gene. Germline V gene sequence: CDR1 MNHEY, CDR2 SMNVEV (reference sequence). As DNA, the CDR3 is TGTGCCACGGGGACAGGGGCGCATCAGCCCCAGCATTTT. It is translated as CATGTGAHQPQHF.

The V and J genes are TRBV18 and TRBJ2-1; the D call may be TRBD1 or TRBD2 (5 bases each). The germline V and J ends were trimmed by 6 bases and 5 bases, with 14 bases remaining between them. The CDR3 length is 14 residues. Germline CDR1 is KGHSH and CDR2 is LQKENI. For the CDR3, the DNA is TGTGCCAGCTCCCCGGGGCCCCTAAACAATGAGCAGTTCTTC. This gives the protein CASSPGPLNNEQFF.

The rearrangement links TRBV6-6 to TRBJ2-1, with 11 bases matching TRBD2. CDR3 length: 14 amino acids. V was clipped by 6 bases and J by 4 bases; unmatched bases: 2. CDR1 and CDR2 (germline): MNHNY, SVGAGI (reference sequence). CDR3 protein: CASSVAGGYNEQFF. The DNA for the CDR3 is TGTGCCAGCAGCGTAGCGGGAGGGTACAATGAGCAGTTCTTC.

The CDR3 DNA follows: TGTGCCAGTGCGGAAATCCGGGAGGTCATGGAGCTGTTTTTT. The encoded protein is CASAEIREVMELFF. The chain recombines TRBV19 with TRBJ2-2; 7 bases line up with TRBD2. V was clipped by 8 bases and J by 10 bases; unmatched bases: 13. CDR1 is LNHDA and CDR2 is SQIVND in the germline V gene (reference sequence). The CDR3 spans 14 residues. Full variable domain (outside the CDR3, taken from reference TRBV19 and TRBJ2-2): DGGITQSPKYLFRKEGQNVTLSCEQNLNHDAMYWYRQDPGQGLRLIYYSQIVNDFQKGDIAEGYSVSREKKESFPLTVTSAQKNPTAFYLCASAEIREVMELFFGEGSRLTVL.

The genes are TRBV10-3 and TRBJ2-1; TRBD2 is a possible D gene (5 bases). Per the germline V gene, CDR1 is ENHRY and CDR2 is SYGVKD. Trimming stripped 0 bases from V and 10 bases from J, with 13 bases between. CDR3 size: 14 residues. In DNA, the CDR3 is TGTGCCATCAGTGAGTCGCCCAGCGGTGTGGAGCAGTTCTTC. Translating gives CAISESPSGVEQFF.

The CDR3 DNA follows: TGTGCCAGCAGCGGGCCACTAGACAATGAGCAGTTCTTC. Its translation is CASSGPLDNEQFF. V and J are TRBV7-9 and TRBJ2-1, with D perhaps matching TRBD2 (5 bases). With 5 bases removed from V and 5 bases from J, the gap between germline ends came to 10 bases. The germline V gene has CDR1 SEHNR and CDR2 FQNEAQ (reference sequence). CDR3 length: 13 amino acids.

This rearrangement joins TRBV5-6 to TRBJ2-7; unclear D gene. The CDR3 covers 14 residues. The germline V gene has CDR1 SGHDT and CDR2 YYEEEE. V shed 0 bases and J shed 2 bases, with 9 bases lying between them. CDR3 in DNA: TGTGCCAGCAGCTTGGAAGCCCTGCCCTACGAGCAGTACTTC. It translates to CASSLEALPYEQYF.

J is TRBJ1-1 and V is TRBV2; D unclear. The CDR3 loop spans 15 amino acids. Trimming stripped 0 bases from V and 1 base from J, with 9 bases between. The germline CDR1 and CDR2 sequences are SNHLY and FYNNEI. CDR3 bases: TGTGCCAGCAGTGAAGCGCAAGGAGAGAACACTGAAGCTTTCTTT. Translating it yields CASSEAQGENTEAFF.

The CDR3: CASSQRQGGVDYEQFF. CDR3 nucleotides: TGCGCCAGCAGCCAACGTCAGGGGGGAGTGGATTATGAGCAGTTCTTC. V and J are TRBV4-1 and TRBJ2-1, with a weak D call TRBD1 (7 bases). Germline V gene data show CDR1 as MGHRA and CDR2 as YSYEKL. The CDR3 covers 16 residues. Trimming left V 2 bases short and J 8 bases short, with 19 bases between.

This chain uses TRBV7-9 with TRBJ2-7, with 7 bases matching TRBD1. V trimming: 1 base; J trimming: 7 bases; junction bases outside the gene matches: 10. Germline V gene lookup returns CDR1 SEHNR and CDR2 FQNEAQ (reference sequence). CDR3 length equals 15 residues. CDR3 DNA sequence: TGTGCCAGCAGCTTAGACGACAGGGTCTTTGGGGAGCAGTACTTC. Encoded protein: CASSLDDRVFGEQYF.

The chain joins TRBV19 to TRBJ2-1; 8 nucleotides align to TRBD2. The germline V gene encodes CDR1 LNHDA and CDR2 SQIVND (reference sequence). V dropped 2 bases and J dropped 8; count of bases not matched to a gene: 8. The CDR3 spans 15 residues. DNA for the CDR3: TGTGCCAGTAGTATATTAACGGGAGGGCCTCATGAGCAGTTCTTC. The encoded protein is CASSILTGGPHEQFF.